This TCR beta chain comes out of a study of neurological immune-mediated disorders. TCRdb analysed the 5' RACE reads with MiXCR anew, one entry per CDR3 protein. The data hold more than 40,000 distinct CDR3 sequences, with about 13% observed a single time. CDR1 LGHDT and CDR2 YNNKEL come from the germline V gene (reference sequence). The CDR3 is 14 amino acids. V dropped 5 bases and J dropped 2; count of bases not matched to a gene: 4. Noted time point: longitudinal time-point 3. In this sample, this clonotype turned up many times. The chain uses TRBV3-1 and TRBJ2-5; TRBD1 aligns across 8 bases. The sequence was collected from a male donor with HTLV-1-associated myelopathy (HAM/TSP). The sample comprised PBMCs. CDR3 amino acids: CASSFRTGQETQYF. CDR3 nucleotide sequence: TGTGCCAGCAGCTTTAGGACAGGGCAAGAGACCCAGTACTTC.